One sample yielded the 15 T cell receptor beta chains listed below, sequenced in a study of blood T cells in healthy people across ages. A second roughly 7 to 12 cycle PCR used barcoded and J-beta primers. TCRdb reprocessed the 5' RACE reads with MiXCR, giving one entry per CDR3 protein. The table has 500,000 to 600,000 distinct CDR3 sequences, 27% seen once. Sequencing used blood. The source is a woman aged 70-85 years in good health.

This chain's CDR3 is CASSLQTGGVTEAFF. The CDR3 coding sequence is TGCGCCAGCAGCCTTCAAACAGGGGGGGTCACTGAAGCTTTCTTT. V is TRBV5-1 and J is TRBJ1-1; TRBD1 agrees at 8 bases. This CDR3 has 15 amino acids. The germline V gene encodes CDR1 SGHRS and CDR2 YFSETQ. V lost 4 bases and J lost 4; bases outside the gene matches: 9.

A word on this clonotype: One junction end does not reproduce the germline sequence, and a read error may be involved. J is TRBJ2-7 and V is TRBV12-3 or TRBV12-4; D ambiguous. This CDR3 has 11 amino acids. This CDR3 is CASSFANEQYF. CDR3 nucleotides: TGTGCTAGCAGTTTTGCTAACGAGCAGTACTTC.

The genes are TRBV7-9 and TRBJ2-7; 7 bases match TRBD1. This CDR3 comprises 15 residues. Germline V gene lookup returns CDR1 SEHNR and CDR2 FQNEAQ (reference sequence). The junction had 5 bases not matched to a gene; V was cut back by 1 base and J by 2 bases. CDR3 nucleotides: TGTGCCAGCAGCTTAGGGGCAGGGGGAACCTACGAGCAGTACTTC. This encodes CASSLGAGGTYEQYF. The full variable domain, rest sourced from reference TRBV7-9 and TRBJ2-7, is DTGVSQNPRHKITKRGQNVTFRCDPISEHNRLYWYRQTLGQGPEFLTYFQNEAQLEKSRLLSDRFSAERPKGSFSTLEIQRTEQGDSAMYLCASSLGAGGTYEQYFGPGTRLTVT.

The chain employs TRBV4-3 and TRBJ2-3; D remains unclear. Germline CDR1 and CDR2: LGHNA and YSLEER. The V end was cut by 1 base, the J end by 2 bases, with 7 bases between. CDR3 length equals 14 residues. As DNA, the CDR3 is TGCGCCAGCAGCCAAGGATGGATCACAGATACGCAGTATTTT. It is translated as CASSQGWITDTQYF.

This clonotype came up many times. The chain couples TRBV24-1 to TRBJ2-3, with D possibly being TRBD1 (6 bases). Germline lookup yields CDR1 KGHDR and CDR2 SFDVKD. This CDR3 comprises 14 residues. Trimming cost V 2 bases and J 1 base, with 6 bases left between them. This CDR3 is CATSDWTGTDTQYF. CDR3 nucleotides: TGTGCCACCAGTGATTGGACAGGCACAGATACGCAGTATTTT.

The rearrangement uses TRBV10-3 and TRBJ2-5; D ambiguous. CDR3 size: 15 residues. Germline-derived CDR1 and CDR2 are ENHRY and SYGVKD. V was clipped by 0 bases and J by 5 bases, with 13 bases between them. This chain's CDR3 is CAISESARKEETQYF. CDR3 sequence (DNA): TGTGCCATCAGTGAGTCCGCCAGGAAGGAGGAGACCCAGTACTTC.

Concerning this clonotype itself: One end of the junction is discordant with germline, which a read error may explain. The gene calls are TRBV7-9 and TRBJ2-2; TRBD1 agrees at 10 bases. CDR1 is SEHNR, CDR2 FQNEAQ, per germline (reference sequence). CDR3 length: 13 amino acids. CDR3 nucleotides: TGTGCCAGCAGCTTCTCCGGGACAGGGGTGCTGTTTTTT. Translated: CASSFSGTGVLFF.

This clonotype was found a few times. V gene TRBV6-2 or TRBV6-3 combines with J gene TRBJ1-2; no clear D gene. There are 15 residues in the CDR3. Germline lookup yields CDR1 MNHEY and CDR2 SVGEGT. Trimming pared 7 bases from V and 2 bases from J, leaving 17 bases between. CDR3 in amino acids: CASTLAGPPNYGYTF. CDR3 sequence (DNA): TGTGCCAGCACCCTTGCCGGACCACCGAACTATGGCTACACCTTC.

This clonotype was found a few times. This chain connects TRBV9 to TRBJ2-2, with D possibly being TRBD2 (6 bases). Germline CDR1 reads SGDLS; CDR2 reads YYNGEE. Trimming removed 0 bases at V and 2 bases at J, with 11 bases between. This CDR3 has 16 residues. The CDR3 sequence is CASSVGLGGNTGELFF. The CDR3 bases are TGTGCCAGCAGCGTAGGTCTCGGGGGTAACACCGGGGAGCTGTTTTTT.

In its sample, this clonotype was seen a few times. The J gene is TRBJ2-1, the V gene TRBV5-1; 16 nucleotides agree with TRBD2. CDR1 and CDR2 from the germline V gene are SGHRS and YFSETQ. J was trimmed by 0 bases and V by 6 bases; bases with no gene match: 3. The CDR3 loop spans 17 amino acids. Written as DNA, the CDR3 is TGCGCCAGCACGGGACTAGCGGGGGGGCTCTCCTACAATGAGCAGTTCTTC. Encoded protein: CASTGLAGGLSYNEQFF.

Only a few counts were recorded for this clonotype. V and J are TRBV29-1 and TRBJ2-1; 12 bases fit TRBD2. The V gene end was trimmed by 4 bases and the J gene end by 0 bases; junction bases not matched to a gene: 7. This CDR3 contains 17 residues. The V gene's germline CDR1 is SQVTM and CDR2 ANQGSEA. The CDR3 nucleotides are TGCAGCGTTGTTGGACTAGCGGGAACCAGCTCCTACAATGAGCAGTTCTTC. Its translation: CSVVGLAGTSSYNEQFF.

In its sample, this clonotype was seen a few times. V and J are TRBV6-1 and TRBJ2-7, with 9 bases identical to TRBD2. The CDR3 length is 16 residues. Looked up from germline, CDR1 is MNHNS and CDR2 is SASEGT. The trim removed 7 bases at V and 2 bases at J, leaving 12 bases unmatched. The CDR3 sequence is CASNKNSGGGTYEQYF. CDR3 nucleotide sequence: TGTGCCAGCAACAAAAATAGCGGGGGAGGGACCTACGAGCAGTACTTC.

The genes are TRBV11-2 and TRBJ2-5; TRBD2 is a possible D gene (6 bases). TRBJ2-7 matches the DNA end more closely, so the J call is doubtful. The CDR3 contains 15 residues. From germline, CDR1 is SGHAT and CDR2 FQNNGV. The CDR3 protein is CASSPGTQAYYEQYF. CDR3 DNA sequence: TGTGCCAGCAGCCCCGGGACTCAGGCCTACTACGAGCAGTACTTC.

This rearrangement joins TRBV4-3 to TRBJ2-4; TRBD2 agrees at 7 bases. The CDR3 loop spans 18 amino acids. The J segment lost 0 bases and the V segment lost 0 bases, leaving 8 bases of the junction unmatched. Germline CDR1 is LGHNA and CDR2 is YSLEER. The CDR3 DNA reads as TGCGCCAGCAGCCAAGATAGAGCGGGGTCGATAGCCAAAAACATTCAGTACTTC. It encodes CASSQDRAGSIAKNIQYF.

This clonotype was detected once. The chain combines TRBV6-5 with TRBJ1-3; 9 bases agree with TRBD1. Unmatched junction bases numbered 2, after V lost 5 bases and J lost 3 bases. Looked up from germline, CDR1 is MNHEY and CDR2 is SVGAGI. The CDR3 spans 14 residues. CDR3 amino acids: CASSPTGGGNTIYF. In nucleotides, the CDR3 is TGTGCCAGCAGTCCGACAGGGGGTGGAAACACCATATATTTT.